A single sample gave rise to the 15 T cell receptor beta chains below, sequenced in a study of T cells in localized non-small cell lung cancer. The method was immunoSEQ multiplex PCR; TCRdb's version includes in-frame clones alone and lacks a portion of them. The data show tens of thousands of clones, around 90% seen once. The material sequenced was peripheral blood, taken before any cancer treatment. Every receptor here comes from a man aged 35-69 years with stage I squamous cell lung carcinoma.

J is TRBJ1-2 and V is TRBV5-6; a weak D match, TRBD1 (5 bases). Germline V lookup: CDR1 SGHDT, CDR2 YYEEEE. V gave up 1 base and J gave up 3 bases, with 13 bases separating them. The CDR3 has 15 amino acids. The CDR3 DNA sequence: TGTGCCAGCAGCTTGAGGAAGGGGAATCACTATGGCTACACCTTC. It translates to CASSLRKGNHYGYTF.

CDR3 in DNA: TGCGCCAGCAGCCCACTGGACGGTAGGCAGTACTTC. This translates into CASSPLDGRQYF. This chain links TRBV5-1 with TRBJ2-7, with D unresolved. The V end lost 4 bases, the J end lost 9 bases, and 14 bases lay between the germline ends. CDR1 and CDR2 (germline): SGHRS, YFSETQ. The CDR3 loop spans 12 amino acids.

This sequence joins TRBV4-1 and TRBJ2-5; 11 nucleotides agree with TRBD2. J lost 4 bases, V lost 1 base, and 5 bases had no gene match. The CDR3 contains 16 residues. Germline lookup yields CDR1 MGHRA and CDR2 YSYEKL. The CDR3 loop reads CASSQVASGRIETQYF. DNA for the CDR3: TGCGCCAGCAGCCAAGTGGCTAGCGGGAGGATAGAGACCCAGTACTTC.

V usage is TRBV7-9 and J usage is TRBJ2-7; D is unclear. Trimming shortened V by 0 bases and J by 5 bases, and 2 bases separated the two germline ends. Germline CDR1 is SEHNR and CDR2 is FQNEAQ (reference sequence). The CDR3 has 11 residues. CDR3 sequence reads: CASSLADEQYF. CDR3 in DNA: TGTGCCAGCAGCTTAGCGGACGAGCAGTACTTC.

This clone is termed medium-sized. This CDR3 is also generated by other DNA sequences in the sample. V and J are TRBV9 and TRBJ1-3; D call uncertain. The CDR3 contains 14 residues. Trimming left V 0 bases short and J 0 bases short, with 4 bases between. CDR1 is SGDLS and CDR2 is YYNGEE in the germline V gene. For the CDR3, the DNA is TGTGCCAGCAGCGTAGACAACTCTGGAAACACCATATATTTT. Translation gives CASSVDNSGNTIYF. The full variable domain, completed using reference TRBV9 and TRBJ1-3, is DSGVTQTPKHLITATGQRVTLRCSPRSGDLSVYWYQQSLDQGLQFLIQYYNGEERAKGNILERFSAQQFPDLHSELNLSSLELGDSALYFCASSVDNSGNTIYFGEGSWLTVV.

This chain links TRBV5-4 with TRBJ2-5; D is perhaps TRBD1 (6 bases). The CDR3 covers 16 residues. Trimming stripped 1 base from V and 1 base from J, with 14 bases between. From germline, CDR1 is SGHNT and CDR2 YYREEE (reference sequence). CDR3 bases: TGTGCCAGCAGCTTGTTAGGACAGACTCCCCAAGAGACCCAGTACTTC. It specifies CASSLLGQTPQETQYF.

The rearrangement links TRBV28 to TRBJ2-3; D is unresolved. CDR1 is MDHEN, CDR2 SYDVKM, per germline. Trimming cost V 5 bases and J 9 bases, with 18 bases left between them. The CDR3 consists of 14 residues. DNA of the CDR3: TGTGCCAGCAGTCCCTCTAGAAGCATCGGAACGCAGTATTTT. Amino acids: CASSPSRSIGTQYF.

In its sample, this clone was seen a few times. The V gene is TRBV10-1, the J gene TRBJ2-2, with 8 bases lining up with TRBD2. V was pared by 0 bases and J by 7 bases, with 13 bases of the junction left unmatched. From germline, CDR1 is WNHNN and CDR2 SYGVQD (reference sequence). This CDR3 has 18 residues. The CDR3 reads CASSESNAGRASGGELFF. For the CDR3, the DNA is TGCGCCAGCAGTGAGTCGAATGCCGGGAGGGCGTCGGGCGGGGAGCTGTTTTTT.

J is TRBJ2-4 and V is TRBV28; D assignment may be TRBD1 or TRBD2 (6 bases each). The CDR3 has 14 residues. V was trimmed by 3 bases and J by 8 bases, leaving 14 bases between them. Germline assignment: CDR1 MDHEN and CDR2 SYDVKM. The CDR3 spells CASSFRGGSDIQYF. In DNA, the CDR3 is TGTGCCAGCAGTTTCAGGGGAGGTAGCGACATTCAGTACTTC.

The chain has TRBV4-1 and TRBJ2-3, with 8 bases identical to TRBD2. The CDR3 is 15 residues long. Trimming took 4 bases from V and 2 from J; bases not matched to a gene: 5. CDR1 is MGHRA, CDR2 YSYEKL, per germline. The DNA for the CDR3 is TGCGCCAGCAGCCTGGGACTAGTGCCCACAGATACGCAGTATTTT. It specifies CASSLGLVPTDTQYF.

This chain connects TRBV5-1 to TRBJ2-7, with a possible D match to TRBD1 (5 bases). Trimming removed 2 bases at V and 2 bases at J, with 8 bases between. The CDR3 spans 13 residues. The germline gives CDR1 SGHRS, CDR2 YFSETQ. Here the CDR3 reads CASSLDSPYEQYF. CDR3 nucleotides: TGCGCCAGCAGCTTAGACAGTCCCTACGAGCAGTACTTC.

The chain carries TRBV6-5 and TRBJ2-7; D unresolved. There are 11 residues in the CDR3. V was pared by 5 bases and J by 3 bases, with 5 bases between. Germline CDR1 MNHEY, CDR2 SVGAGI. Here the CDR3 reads CASSLNYEQYF. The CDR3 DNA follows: TGTGCCAGCAGTCTTAACTACGAGCAGTACTTC.

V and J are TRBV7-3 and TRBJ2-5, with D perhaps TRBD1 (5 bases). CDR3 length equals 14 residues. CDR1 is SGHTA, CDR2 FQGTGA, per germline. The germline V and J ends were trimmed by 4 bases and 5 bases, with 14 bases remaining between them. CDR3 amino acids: CASSSRDNPETQYF. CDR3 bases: TGTGCCAGCAGCTCCAGGGATAATCCGGAGACCCAGTACTTC.

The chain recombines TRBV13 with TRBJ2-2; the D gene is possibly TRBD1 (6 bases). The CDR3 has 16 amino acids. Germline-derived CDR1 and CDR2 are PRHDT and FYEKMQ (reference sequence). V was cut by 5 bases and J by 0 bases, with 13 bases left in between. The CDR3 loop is CASSLDRPANTGELFF. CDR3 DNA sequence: TGTGCCAGCAGCCTCGACAGGCCCGCGAACACCGGGGAGCTGTTTTTT.

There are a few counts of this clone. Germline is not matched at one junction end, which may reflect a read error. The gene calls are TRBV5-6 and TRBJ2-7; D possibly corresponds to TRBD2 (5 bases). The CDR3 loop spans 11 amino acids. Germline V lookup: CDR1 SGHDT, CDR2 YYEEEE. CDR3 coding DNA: TGTGCCAGCAGCTTGGGGCTTCGGGAAACCTTC. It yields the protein CASSLGLRETF.